A single sample is the source of the 20 T cell receptor beta chains below, sequenced in a study of blood T cell repertoires in COVID-19. The assay was immunoSEQ multiplex PCR, and TCRdb's table has in-frame clones only and misses some. The sample records more than 200,000 clones, approximately 88% being singletons. Sequencing was done on a sample of peripheral blood. These receptors originate from a woman aged 25 to 39 with COVID-19, enrolled during active disease.

The rearrangement links TRBV7-2 to TRBJ1-1, with 7 bases lining up with TRBD1. There are 17 residues in the CDR3. Germline CDR1 SGHTA, CDR2 FQGNSA. Unmatched junction bases numbered 9, after V lost 1 base and J lost 1 base. CDR3 sequence reads: CASSLVGVWTGNTEAFF. CDR3 in DNA: TGTGCCAGCAGCTTAGTCGGAGTTTGGACAGGGAACACTGAAGCTTTCTTT.

The chain has TRBV30 and TRBJ1-5; D remains unclear. Trimming took 1 base from V and 3 from J, leaving 10 bases between them. CDR1 GTSNPN and CDR2 SVGIG come from the germline V gene (reference sequence). This CDR3 has 14 amino acids. The chain's CDR3 is CAWSANSNNQPQHF. CDR3 DNA sequence: TGTGCCTGGAGTGCCAACAGCAACAATCAGCCCCAGCATTTT.

J is TRBJ1-1 and V is TRBV5-4; D gene unclear. CDR3 length equals 14 residues. Trimming stripped 7 bases from V and 1 base from J, with 14 bases between. Germline V gene sequence: CDR1 SGHNT, CDR2 YYREEE (reference sequence). CDR3 DNA: TGTGCCAGCCCGAGTTTACGGGAGAACACTGAAGCTTTCTTT. Translation gives CASPSLRENTEAFF. Using reference TRBV5-4 and TRBJ1-1 for the parts outside the CDR3, the full variable domain is ETGVTQSPTHLIKTRGQQVTLRCSSQSGHNTVSWYQQALGQGPQFIFQYYREEENGRGNFPPRFSGLQFPNYSSELNVNALELDDSALYLCASPSLRENTEAFFGQGTRLTVV.

This clone was counted a single time. The chain uses TRBV6-2 or TRBV6-3 and TRBJ1-5; 9 bases are a match to TRBD1. The CDR3 extends over 17 amino acids. The ends lost 2 bases at V and 2 bases at J; junction bases unmatched: 7. Looked up from germline, CDR1 is MNHEY and CDR2 is SVGEGT. Written as DNA, the CDR3 is TGTGCCAGCAGTTACCCGTTGGGACAGGGTGGCAATCAGCCCCAGCATTTT. Encoded protein: CASSYPLGQGGNQPQHF.

The CDR3 nucleotides are TGTGCCAGCAGCCCTCTTTGGGCGTCCTATGGCTACACCTTC. Amino acid sequence: CASSPLWASYGYTF. The gene calls are TRBV11-2 and TRBJ1-2; no clear D. Germline assignment: CDR1 SGHAT and CDR2 FQNNGV. There are 14 residues in the CDR3. Trimming took 5 bases from V and 4 from J, leaving 14 bases between them. The full variable domain, its missing parts supplied by reference TRBV11-2 and TRBJ1-2, is EAGVAQSPRYKIIEKRQSVAFWCNPISGHATLYWYQQILGQGPKLLIQFQNNGVVDDSQLPKDRFSAERLKGVDSTLKIQPAKLEDSAVYLCASSPLWASYGYTFGSGTRLTVV.

V gene TRBV9 combines with J gene TRBJ2-1, with D tentatively TRBD2 (5 bases). The germline V gene encodes CDR1 SGDLS and CDR2 YYNGEE. Between the trimmed V and J ends, which lost 0 bases and 6 bases, there was a span of 13 bases. The CDR3 is 15 amino acids. CDR3 sequence: CASSVAGLARNEQFF. The CDR3 nucleotides are TGTGCCAGCAGCGTAGCCGGGCTAGCCCGCAATGAGCAGTTCTTC. The full variable domain, its missing parts supplied by reference TRBV9 and TRBJ2-1, is DSGVTQTPKHLITATGQRVTLRCSPRSGDLSVYWYQQSLDQGLQFLIQYYNGEERAKGNILERFSAQQFPDLHSELNLSSLELGDSALYFCASSVAGLARNEQFFGPGTRLTVL.

This clone occurred a few times. The chain couples TRBV11-3 to TRBJ2-2; weak D call: TRBD1 (6 bases). This CDR3 is built from 14 residues. Trimming stripped 1 base from V and 8 bases from J, with 11 bases between. Germline assignment: CDR1 SGHNT and CDR2 YENEEA. CDR3 in amino acids: CASSLGGGSGELFF. The CDR3, as DNA: TGTGCCAGCAGCTTAGGAGGGGGATCGGGGGAGCTGTTTTTT.

This clone came up a few times. The rearrangement uses TRBV27 and TRBJ2-7; weak D call: TRBD1 (5 bases). The V end was cut by 2 bases, the J end by 3 bases, with 14 bases between. Germline lookup yields CDR1 MNHEY and CDR2 SMNVEV (reference sequence). This CDR3 comprises 15 residues. DNA of the CDR3: TGTGCCAGCAGTTTAAAATGGGGCTTAGGCTACGAGCAGTACTTC. It encodes CASSLKWGLGYEQYF.

The V call is TRBV27, the J call TRBJ2-2; 8 bases line up with TRBD2. Germline V lookup: CDR1 MNHEY, CDR2 SMNVEV (reference sequence). The CDR3 consists of 13 residues. J was trimmed by 4 bases and V by 5 bases; bases with no gene match: 0. The chain's CDR3 is CASSREGTGELFF. The CDR3 bases are TGTGCCAGCAGTCGGGAGGGCACCGGGGAGCTGTTTTTT.

The sample holds one count of this clone. V usage is TRBV4-3 and J usage is TRBJ2-1; D uncertain. From germline, CDR1 is LGHNA and CDR2 YSLEER. The CDR3 totals 14 residues. Trimming stripped 0 bases from V and 6 bases from J, with 9 bases between. The CDR3 region has the DNA TGCGCCAGCAGCCAAGATCGGCAGCGCAATGAGCAGTTCTTC. This gives the protein CASSQDRQRNEQFF.

This chain joins TRBV9 and TRBJ1-3, with D unclear. The V end was cut by 2 bases, the J end by 1 base, with 10 bases between. This CDR3 has 15 residues. The germline V gene encodes CDR1 SGDLS and CDR2 YYNGEE. The CDR3 nucleotides read TGTGCCAGCAGCGTTGAGGGCAGATCTGGAAACACCATATATTTT. It yields the protein CASSVEGRSGNTIYF.

The chain joins TRBV9 to TRBJ2-5; TRBD2 matches 14 bases. Germline-derived CDR1 and CDR2 are SGDLS and YYNGEE. The CDR3 loop spans 14 amino acids. J lost 9 bases, V lost 4 bases, and 5 bases had no gene match. The CDR3 loop is CASSLGTSGGPQYF. The DNA for the CDR3 is TGTGCCAGCAGCCTAGGGACTAGCGGGGGTCCCCAGTACTTC.

The gene calls are TRBV18 and TRBJ2-5; D is perhaps TRBD1 (5 bases). Germline V gene sequence: CDR1 KGHSH, CDR2 LQKENI. The CDR3 has 14 residues. Trimming took 6 bases from V and 5 from J, leaving 16 bases between them. The CDR3 DNA reads as TGTGCCAGCTCTCCCTCGTCAGGGTCGGAGACCCAGTACTTC. Encoded protein: CASSPSSGSETQYF.

The chain is built from TRBV19 and TRBJ2-1; TRBD1 might be the D (5 bases). The CDR3 totals 13 residues. Trimming left V 6 bases short and J 1 base short, with 7 bases between. Germline CDR1 reads LNHDA; CDR2 reads SQIVND (reference sequence). The CDR3 DNA sequence: TGTGCCAGTAGAGACAGTTCCTACAATGAGCAGTTCTTC. Its protein product is CASRDSSYNEQFF.

This clone was found a few times. The gene calls are TRBV19 and TRBJ1-4; 8 bases match TRBD1. V trimming: 3 bases; J trimming: 8 bases; junction bases outside the gene matches: 5. CDR3 size: 14 residues. Germline-derived CDR1 and CDR2 are LNHDA and SQIVND (reference sequence). The CDR3 region is CASSIQGAGEKLFF. The CDR3 nucleotides are TGTGCCAGTAGTATTCAGGGGGCGGGGGAAAAACTGTTTTTT. Supplemented by reference TRBV19 and TRBJ1-4, the full variable domain reads DGGITQSPKYLFRKEGQNVTLSCEQNLNHDAMYWYRQDPGQGLRLIYYSQIVNDFQKGDIAEGYSVSREKKESFPLTVTSAQKNPTAFYLCASSIQGAGEKLFFGSGTQLSVL.

The chain carries TRBV19 and TRBJ2-6, with D possibly matching TRBD1 (5 bases). This CDR3 has 15 residues. From germline, CDR1 is LNHDA and CDR2 SQIVND (reference sequence). Trimming shortened V by 3 bases and J by 2 bases, and 8 bases separated the two germline ends. As DNA, the CDR3 is TGTGCCAGTAGTATGAAAGGGGCTGGGGCCAACGTCCTGACTTTC. It codes for CASSMKGAGANVLTF.

This sequence joins TRBV24-1 and TRBJ2-1, with D tentatively TRBD1 (5 bases). The germline V and J ends were trimmed by 2 bases and 10 bases, with 5 bases remaining between them. Germline V gene sequence: CDR1 KGHDR, CDR2 SFDVKD. This CDR3 is built from 11 residues. The CDR3 protein is CATSDWTEQFF. DNA for the CDR3: TGTGCCACCAGTGATTGGACAGAGCAGTTCTTC.

This chain joins TRBV13 and TRBJ2-1, with 7 bases fitting TRBD2. Germline assignment: CDR1 PRHDT and CDR2 FYEKMQ (reference sequence). The CDR3 consists of 15 residues. V lost 3 bases and J lost 8; bases outside the gene matches: 10. CDR3 amino acids: CASSFWAGAGYEQFF. CDR3 nucleotide sequence: TGTGCCAGCAGCTTCTGGGCGGGAGCGGGCTATGAGCAGTTCTTC.

V gene TRBV28 combines with J gene TRBJ2-4, with a weak D call TRBD2 (6 bases). Trimming took 8 bases from V and 1 from J, leaving 21 bases between them. Germline V lookup: CDR1 MDHEN, CDR2 SYDVKM. This CDR3 has 17 residues. CDR3 sequence (DNA): TGTGCCAGCGGGTTCTTGCGCCCAGGGAGGGCCAAAAACATTCAGTACTTC. It translates to CASGFLRPGRAKNIQYF.

This chain connects TRBV6-2 or TRBV6-3 to TRBJ1-5; D might be TRBD1 (5 bases). This CDR3 is built from 15 residues. Trimming pared 2 bases from V and 0 bases from J, leaving 8 bases between. The germline CDR1 and CDR2 sequences are MNHEY and SVGEGT. The CDR3 DNA is TGTGCCAGCAGTTACGGGGCAGCTAGCAATCAGCCCCAGCATTTT. Protein product: CASSYGAASNQPQHF.